Listed below are T cell receptor beta chains from one sample, sequenced in a study of neurological immune-mediated disorders. TCRdb used MiXCR to reprocess the 5' RACE reads, holding one entry per CDR3 protein. Found here are roughly 48,000 distinct CDR3 sequences, 4.5% to 7% of them singletons; the top ten hold less than 1.5%. The sample taken for sequencing was CD4+ T cells from blood. The receptors derive from a woman under 30 with multiple sclerosis. The CDR3 runs from the conserved cysteine through the conserved F or W. A D gene is named only where the DNA matches it firmly. Clone size is not always given. Where it is, it says once, few, many or a class for expanded clones.

clone size	J gene	V gene	D gene	CDR3 DNA	CDR3 protein
many	TRBJ2-3	TRBV11-2	.	TGTGCCAGCAGCTTCGACCTGGCAGATACGCAGTATTTT	CASSFDLADTQYF
many	TRBJ2-1	TRBV20-1	.	TGCAGTGCTAGGGGCCGGAGCTCCTACAATGAGCAGTTCTTC	CSARGRSSYNEQFF
.	TRBJ1-5	TRBV20-1	TRBD1	TGCAGTGCTAAGACAGGGGAGGGTCAGCCCCAGCATTTT	CSAKTGEGQPQHF
many	TRBJ1-1	TRBV14	.	TGTGCCAGCAGCTGGGTCGGACATTTGAACACTGAAGCTTTCTTT	CASSWVGHLNTEAFF
many	TRBJ2-3	TRBV6-6	.	TGTGCCAGCAGTTACCGGGGGGATACGCAGTATTTT	CASSYRGDTQYF
many	TRBJ2-2	TRBV9	.	TGTGCCAGCAGCCCCCGGACTGCCGCGAACACCGGGGAGCTGTTTTTT	CASSPRTAANTGELFF
medium-sized	TRBJ2-3	TRBV29-1	TRBD1	TGCAGCGTTGTCACAGGGACAGGGCGCACAGATACGCAGTATTTT	CSVVTGTGRTDTQYF
many	TRBJ1-3	TRBV10-1	.	TGCGCCACTGACGTCTCTGGAAACACCATATATTTT	CATDVSGNTIYF
.	TRBJ1-2	TRBV6-2/TRBV6-3	.	TGTGCCAGCAGCCAGATGGTTTTAGGCTATGGCTACACCTTC	CASSQMVLGYGYTF
many	TRBJ2-5	TRBV5-1	.	TGCGCCAGCAGCTTGGGACTGTGGGAGACCCAGTACTTC	CASSLGLWETQYF